The rows below give T cell receptor beta chains drawn from one sample of a study of blood T cells in healthy people across ages. TCRdb processed the 5' RACE reads anew with MiXCR; each CDR3 protein has one entry. Of just under 750,000 distinct CDR3 sequences listed, about a fifth are singletons. Sequenced material: blood. These receptors were taken from a man between 65 and 79 years old in good health. Both conserved end residues are part of each CDR3. Each record gives: J gene, CDR3 length, clone size, V gene, D gene, CDR3 DNA, CDR3 protein. The D gene is left open where the match is weak. Size tells how often a clone was seen (once, few, many) or the class of an expanded clone, and some rows leave it out.

j_gene: TRBJ1-1
len: 14
abundance: few
v_gene: TRBV12-3/TRBV12-4
d_gene: -
CDR3nt: TGTGCCAGCAGCCACCTGGGTCTGGACACTGAAGCTTTCTTT
CDR3aa: CASSHLGLDTEAFF

j_gene: TRBJ2-3
len: 15
abundance: few
v_gene: TRBV7-2
d_gene: TRBD2
CDR3nt: TGTGCCAGCACCGGAAGCGGGAAGAGCACAGATACGCAGTATTTT
CDR3aa: CASTGSGKSTDTQYF

j_gene: TRBJ2-5
len: 14
abundance: few
v_gene: TRBV12-3/TRBV12-4
d_gene: TRBD2
CDR3nt: TGTGCCAGCAGTGCCCTAGCGGGGGAAGAGACCCAGTACTTC
CDR3aa: CASSALAGEETQYF

j_gene: TRBJ2-2
len: 17
abundance: -
v_gene: TRBV12-3/TRBV12-4
d_gene: -
CDR3nt: TGTGCCAGCAGTTTTCCTAGCAGGGGTCTATCCGCCGGGGAGCTGTTTTTT
CDR3aa: CASSFPSRGLSAGELFF

j_gene: TRBJ1-5
len: 15
abundance: -
v_gene: TRBV20-1
d_gene: TRBD1
CDR3nt: TGCAGTGCTAGAGATTGGACAGGGGGAGATCAGCCCCAGCATTTT
CDR3aa: CSARDWTGGDQPQHF

j_gene: TRBJ1-1
len: 12
abundance: few
v_gene: TRBV27
d_gene: -
CDR3nt: TGTGCCTCGGGACATCGGGACGCTGAAGCTTTCTTT
CDR3aa: CASGHRDAEAFF

j_gene: TRBJ1-3
len: 13
abundance: -
v_gene: TRBV28
d_gene: -
CDR3nt: TGTGCCAGCAGGGGGATTAACGGAAACACCATATATTTT
CDR3aa: CASRGINGNTIYF

j_gene: TRBJ2-7
len: 13
abundance: few
v_gene: TRBV7-2
d_gene: TRBD1
CDR3nt: TGTGCCAACAACCGGGACAGGGGGAGCGAGCAGTACTTC
CDR3aa: CANNRDRGSEQYF

j_gene: TRBJ2-3
len: 16
abundance: few
v_gene: TRBV5-1
d_gene: -
CDR3nt: TGCGCCAGCAGCCCGGCAGTGGAGTTGTTGACAGATACGCAGTATTTT
CDR3aa: CASSPAVELLTDTQYF

j_gene: TRBJ2-6
len: 17
abundance: -
v_gene: TRBV28
d_gene: TRBD1
CDR3nt: TGTGCCAGCAGTACGACAGGGGGCGCATCTGGGGCCAACGTCCTGACTTTC
CDR3aa: CASSTTGGASGANVLTF

j_gene: TRBJ1-2
len: 13
abundance: many
v_gene: TRBV29-1
d_gene: TRBD1
CDR3nt: TGCAGCGTTGCCCGGGACAGAACATATGGCTACACCTTC
CDR3aa: CSVARDRTYGYTF

j_gene: TRBJ2-5
len: 15
abundance: few
v_gene: TRBV5-1
d_gene: TRBD2
CDR3nt: TGCGCCAGCAGCTATGGACTAGCTCCGGGGGAGACCCAGTACTTC
CDR3aa: CASSYGLAPGETQYF

j_gene: TRBJ2-5
len: 14
abundance: -
v_gene: TRBV6-5
d_gene: -
CDR3nt: TGTGCCAGCAGTTACTCGAACGGGAAGGAGACCCAGTACTTC
CDR3aa: CASSYSNGKETQYF

j_gene: TRBJ2-1
len: 16
abundance: few
v_gene: TRBV5-1
d_gene: TRBD2
CDR3nt: TGCGCCAGCAGCTTGGGGTCTAGCGGGGGGTACAATGAGCAGTTCTTC
CDR3aa: CASSLGSSGGYNEQFF

j_gene: TRBJ1-5
len: 14
abundance: few
v_gene: TRBV7-2
d_gene: TRBD1
CDR3nt: TGTGCCAGCAGCTTAGACGGACAGGGCCAGCCCCAGCATTTT
CDR3aa: CASSLDGQGQPQHF

j_gene: TRBJ2-5
len: 15
abundance: -
v_gene: TRBV3-1
d_gene: TRBD1
CDR3nt: TGTGCCAGCAGCCACCCGGACAGGACGAAAGAGACCCAGTACTTC
CDR3aa: CASSHPDRTKETQYF

j_gene: TRBJ2-5
len: 14
abundance: -
v_gene: TRBV7-9
d_gene: -
CDR3nt: TGTGCCAGCAGCTTAGCGCAAGCTAAAGAGACCCAGTACTTC
CDR3aa: CASSLAQAKETQYF

j_gene: TRBJ2-3
len: 15
abundance: few
v_gene: TRBV7-9
d_gene: -
CDR3nt: TGTGCCAGCAGCTTAGTGGACTCTCGCACAGATACGCAGTATTTT
CDR3aa: CASSLVDSRTDTQYF